One and the same sample provided the 23 T cell receptor beta chains below, sequenced in a study of beta chain features in type 1 diabetes. Whole-study findings and limits: Shortening that was moderate but significant affected the TCRB CDR3s of Type 1 diabetes patients in all four CD4+ subsets.

These receptors have no known antigen. Sequencing targeted expressed TCRB transcripts, as all isolated RNA had been reverse transcribed. The assay was immunoSEQ multiplex PCR, and TCRdb's table has in-frame clones only and misses some. Of around 160,000 clones listed, around 8.6% are singletons. Source material: central memory CD4+ T cells from blood. The receptors originated from a woman aged 18-30 years with type 1 diabetes.

This clone was counted a few times. This chain links TRBV5-1 with TRBJ2-7, with D tentatively TRBD1 (5 bases). The CDR3 contains 14 residues. The V gene's germline CDR1 is SGHRS and CDR2 YFSETQ. Trimming took off 3 bases at V and 11 bases at J, with 21 bases between the two ends. CDR3: CASSYTGPGSKEYF. CDR3 nucleotides: TGCGCCAGCAGCTACACAGGTCCCGGATCGAAAGAGTACTTC.

This clone occurred a few times. The J gene is TRBJ2-5, the V gene TRBV30, with a possible D match to TRBD2 (6 bases). The CDR3 is made up of 16 amino acids. Trimming took off 2 bases at V and 5 bases at J, with 21 bases between the two ends. Germline assignment: CDR1 GTSNPN and CDR2 SVGIG (reference sequence). The CDR3: CAWSKGGGQGGETQYF. The CDR3 DNA reads TGTGCCTGGAGTAAAGGAGGAGGGCAGGGCGGGGAGACCCAGTACTTC.

The table lists this clone with many counts. The chain employs TRBV28 and TRBJ1-2; D not resolved. The CDR3 sequence is 12 residues long. The germline V gene encodes CDR1 MDHEN and CDR2 SYDVKM. V gave up 7 bases and J gave up 5 bases, with 11 bases separating them. In DNA, the CDR3 is TGTGCCAGCATCAGTCCTTCTTATGGCTACACCTTC. Its protein product is CASISPSYGYTF.

The chain links TRBV18 to TRBJ2-7; TRBD1 agrees at 10 bases. CDR3 size: 14 residues. V lost 6 bases and J lost 5; bases outside the gene matches: 7. Germline assignment: CDR1 KGHSH and CDR2 LQKENI. CDR3 in DNA: TGTGCCAGCTCCCCGAGACAGGGGGCGGACGAGCAGTACTTC. Translating it yields CASSPRQGADEQYF.

This sequence joins TRBV28 and TRBJ2-3, with 8 bases aligning to TRBD2. This CDR3 comprises 15 residues. V lost 6 bases to trimming and J lost 5 bases; unmatched junction nucleotides: 10. Germline V CDR1 and CDR2: MDHEN, SYDVKM. CDR3 sequence: CASRGGSGVQDTQYF. The CDR3 region has the DNA TGTGCCAGCAGGGGGGGTAGCGGGGTGCAAGATACGCAGTATTTT.

The chain recombines TRBV7-3 with TRBJ2-5; D is possibly TRBD1 (6 bases). Germline-derived CDR1 and CDR2 are SGHTA and FQGTGA. This CDR3 is built from 15 residues. The germline V and J ends were trimmed by 4 bases and 5 bases, with 17 bases remaining between them. This CDR3 reads CASSSTDSFAETQYF. The CDR3, as DNA: TGTGCCAGCAGCTCTACGGACAGTTTTGCGGAGACCCAGTACTTC.

This clone was seen a few times. The J gene is TRBJ2-5, the V gene TRBV7-2; D is ambiguous. This CDR3 contains 13 residues. The V gene's germline CDR1 is SGHTA and CDR2 FQGNSA. Deletions cut 5 bases from V and 0 bases from J, with 7 bases between. The CDR3 region has the DNA TGTGCCAGCAGCCGCGGATACCAAGAGACCCAGTACTTC. Amino acid sequence: CASSRGYQETQYF. The complete variable domain, with remaining parts taken from reference TRBV7-2 and TRBJ2-5, reads GAGVSQSPSNKVTEKGKDVELRCDPISGHTALYWYRQSLGQGLEFLIYFQGNSAPDKSGLPSDRFSAERTGGSVSTLTIQRTQQEDSAVYLCASSRGYQETQYFGPGTRLLVL.

This clone was detected only a few times. The chain joins TRBV14 to TRBJ1-6, with TRBD1 identical over 10 bases. The V and J ends lost 4 bases and 9 bases, in that order; junction bases with no gene match: 3. This CDR3 spans 14 amino acids. CDR1 and CDR2 from the germline V gene are SGHDN and FVKESK. The CDR3 is CASSRDRGSSPLHF. In DNA, the CDR3 is TGTGCCAGCAGCCGGGACAGGGGCAGTTCACCCCTCCACTTT.

This clone occurred a few times. The chain links TRBV28 to TRBJ2-5; the match to TRBD1 covers 7 bases. CDR1 and CDR2 from the germline V gene are MDHEN and SYDVKM. CDR3 length: 16 residues. V lost 3 bases, J lost 4 bases, and 11 bases stayed unmatched. CDR3 protein: CASSFISGQRRETQYF. DNA for the CDR3: TGTGCCAGCAGTTTTATTTCGGGACAGAGAAGAGAGACCCAGTACTTC.

This clone has just a few counts. V usage is TRBV30 and J usage is TRBJ1-2; possibly TRBD1 for D (5 bases). Germline CDR1 reads GTSNPN; CDR2 reads SVGIG (reference sequence). The CDR3 length is 17 residues. Deletions cut 6 bases from V and 2 bases from J, with 25 bases between. The CDR3 nucleotides read TGTGCCTGTAATCCGAGAACTACAGGTTCCCGAAACTATGGCTACACCTTC. Protein sequence: CACNPRTTGSRNYGYTF.

The chain carries TRBV11-3 and TRBJ2-7; tentatively, D is TRBD2 (5 bases). The CDR3 consists of 16 residues. V was trimmed by 5 bases and J by 7 bases, leaving 24 bases between them. Per the germline V gene, CDR1 is SGHNT and CDR2 is YENEEA. The CDR3 sequence: CASSSPVEPAATEQYF. The CDR3 nucleotides are TGTGCCAGCAGCAGCCCCGTGGAGCCAGCGGCCACGGAGCAGTACTTC.

This clone was counted only a few times. This rearrangement joins TRBV7-2 to TRBJ2-3; D is undetermined. The V and J ends lost 1 base and 12 bases respectively, with 11 bases between them. Germline assignment: CDR1 SGHTA and CDR2 FQGNSA. CDR3 length: 12 amino acids. The DNA of the CDR3 is TGTGCCAGCAGCTTAGTTCCCGGGTCACAGTATTTT. Protein sequence: CASSLVPGSQYF.

This clone was counted between two and nine times. The J gene is TRBJ1-1, the V gene TRBV2; 9 positions match TRBD1. The CDR3 is 13 amino acids. Germline CDR1 is SNHLY and CDR2 is FYNNEI. The V gene end was trimmed by 7 bases and the J gene end by 7 bases; junction bases not matched to a gene: 7. The chain's CDR3 is CASTSDRGGEAFF. The DNA for the CDR3 is TGTGCCAGCACCTCGGACAGGGGCGGTGAAGCTTTCTTT.

The genes are TRBV5-1 and TRBJ1-6; D remains unclear. The germline V gene has CDR1 SGHRS and CDR2 YFSETQ. Trimming cost V 4 bases and J 3 bases, with 14 bases left between them. The CDR3 runs to 16 residues. CDR3 loop: CASSPRSEFYNSPLHF. The CDR3 DNA sequence: TGCGCCAGCAGCCCTCGCAGCGAGTTCTATAATTCACCCCTCCACTTT.

The rearrangement joins TRBV7-2 to TRBJ1-5; no firm D call. V gave up 3 bases and J gave up 10 bases, with 10 bases separating them. Per the germline V gene, CDR1 is SGHTA and CDR2 is FQGNSA. The CDR3 consists of 12 residues. This chain's CDR3 is CASSLYGGPQHF. The CDR3 DNA reads as TGTGCCAGCAGCTTGTATGGAGGACCCCAGCATTTT.

This chain uses TRBV10-1 with TRBJ1-6, with TRBD1 matching over 7 bases. The CDR3 sequence is 13 residues long. Germline V gives CDR1 WNHNN, CDR2 SYGVQD (reference sequence). Losses at the gene ends were 8 bases for V and 10 bases for J; bases not matched to a gene: 8. The DNA for the CDR3 is TGCGCCAGCGGACCGGACAGGAAATCACCCCTCCACTTT. Residues: CASGPDRKSPLHF.

This clone was seen a handful of times. The chain combines TRBV7-2 with TRBJ2-3, with 8 bases fitting TRBD2. The CDR3 length is 13 residues. J gave up 6 bases and V 5 bases, and 4 bases lay outside the gene matches. Germline values: CDR1 SGHTA, CDR2 FQGNSA. The CDR3 reads CASSDRLADTQYF. The CDR3 DNA reads TGTGCCAGCAGCGACCGACTAGCGGATACGCAGTATTTT.

The gene calls are TRBV18 and TRBJ2-7; 9 nucleotides match TRBD1. Germline-derived CDR1 and CDR2 are KGHSH and LQKENI. V was clipped by 3 bases and J by 3 bases; unmatched bases: 6. The CDR3 loop spans 15 amino acids. The DNA for the CDR3 is TGTGCCAGCTCACCGCGAGGGGACAGGGACTACGAGCAGTACTTC. This sequence encodes CASSPRGDRDYEQYF.

This clone was counted ten times or more. This chain links TRBV29-1 with TRBJ2-7; no definite D call. This CDR3 contains 12 residues. Trimming stripped 8 bases from V and 1 base from J, with 12 bases between. Germline CDR1 SQVTM, CDR2 ANQGSEA. CDR3 bases: TGCAGCATCGAAGACGGTTCCTACGAGCAGTACTTC. It codes for CSIEDGSYEQYF.

The chain links TRBV18 to TRBJ2-6; 9 nucleotides agree with TRBD1. The trim removed 3 bases at V and 0 bases at J, leaving 3 bases unmatched. The CDR3 extends over 17 amino acids. The germline CDR1 and CDR2 sequences are KGHSH and LQKENI. The CDR3 DNA follows: TGTGCCAGCTCACCGGGACAGGGCCTCTCTGGGGCCAACGTCCTGACTTTC. Protein: CASSPGQGLSGANVLTF.

This chain links TRBV7-2 with TRBJ2-4; 7 nucleotides agree with TRBD1. This CDR3 has 15 amino acids. Germline-derived CDR1 and CDR2 are SGHTA and FQGNSA. The ends lost 5 bases at V and 3 bases at J; junction bases unmatched: 7. The CDR3 here is CASSLDAGGKNIQYF. The DNA for the CDR3 is TGTGCCAGCAGCCTGGATGCAGGGGGCAAAAACATTCAGTACTTC.

The sample holds many counts of this clone. V is TRBV28 and J is TRBJ2-7; 8 bases match TRBD1. J gave up 7 bases and V 5 bases, and 13 bases lay outside the gene matches. The CDR3 totals 15 residues. Looked up from germline, CDR1 is MDHEN and CDR2 is SYDVKM. This chain's CDR3 is CASSHPGTGQNEQYF. The CDR3 DNA reads as TGTGCCAGCAGTCACCCCGGGACAGGACAAAATGAGCAGTACTTC.

The V gene is TRBV4-3, the J gene TRBJ1-2; the match to TRBD1 covers 7 bases. This CDR3 is 16 amino acids long. Losses at the gene ends were 0 bases for V and 5 bases for J; bases not matched to a gene: 9. Germline V lookup: CDR1 LGHNA, CDR2 YSLEER. CDR3 amino acids: CASSQDLTGTWYGYTF. CDR3 DNA sequence: TGCGCCAGCAGCCAAGATCTGACAGGGACGTGGTATGGCTACACCTTC.